This TCR beta chain was identified during a study of CD4 and CD8 cells across lung adenocarcinoma regions. MiXCR was run by TCRdb on the PCR reads, yielding one entry per CDR3 protein. The data show about 25,000 distinct CDR3 sequences, approximately 50% seen once. The CDR3 extends over 14 amino acids. Germline V gene lookup returns CDR1 MNHNS and CDR2 SASEGT. In regard to this clonotype: The junction differs from germline at one of its ends, possibly a read error.

The sequenced material came from CD8+ T cells from the center of a lung tumor. The origin of this receptor is a male donor with lung adenocarcinoma. The CD4 and CD8 labels of this study may be unreliable. This chain connects TRBV6-1 to TRBJ2-3; D perhaps matches TRBD2 (7 bases). Written as DNA, the CDR3 is TGTGGCAGCACGGGGGCGGGAGCGACAGATACGCAGTATTTC. It translates to CGSTGAGATDTQYF.